This record looks at one T cell receptor (beta chain) sequence and its context. The data are from a study of OX40 agonist ivuxolimab in advanced cancers. The CDR3 has 16 amino acids. Germline lookup yields CDR1 SGHNT and CDR2 YYREEE (reference sequence). With V trimmed by 0 bases and J by 4 bases, 4 bases remained unmatched. Generated by immunoSEQ multiplex PCR, the TCRdb table keeps only in-frame clones and is missing some. The sample gives fewer than 55,000 clones, about 90% of which show up once; over 1.5% is in the top ten. This TCR was sampled from an adult with an advanced solid tumor such as melanoma, head and neck, liver or kidney cancer. The chain links TRBV5-4 to TRBJ2-3; 11 bases map to TRBD1. The material sequenced was CD4+ or CD8+ T cells sorted from blood, taken in a trial of the OX40 agonist ivuxolimab. CDR3 DNA: TGTGCCAGCAGCTTGGGAGGACAGGGGGCGGCAGATACGCAGTATTTT. It translates to CASSLGGQGAADTQYF.